This T cell receptor beta chain was identified in a study of blood T cells in healthy people across ages. Germline lookup yields CDR1 WNHNN and CDR2 SYGVQD (reference sequence). V gave up 8 bases and J gave up 7 bases, with 18 bases separating them. This CDR3 contains 14 residues. The second PCR ran about 6 to 12 cycles with a sample-barcoded 5' primer and J-beta primers. TCRdb called the 5' RACE reads again in MiXCR, with one record for every CDR3 protein. Of around 1,900,000 distinct CDR3 sequences in the sample, about two fifths were seen once. This clonotype was observed once. The sequenced sample consisted of blood. V usage is TRBV10-1 and J usage is TRBJ1-5, with D maybe TRBD1 (6 bases). The clonotype was recovered from a human donor in good health. The CDR3 sequence: CASFPTGEDQPQHF. Written as DNA, the CDR3 is TGCGCCAGCTTCCCGACAGGAGAAGACCAGCCCCAGCATTTT.